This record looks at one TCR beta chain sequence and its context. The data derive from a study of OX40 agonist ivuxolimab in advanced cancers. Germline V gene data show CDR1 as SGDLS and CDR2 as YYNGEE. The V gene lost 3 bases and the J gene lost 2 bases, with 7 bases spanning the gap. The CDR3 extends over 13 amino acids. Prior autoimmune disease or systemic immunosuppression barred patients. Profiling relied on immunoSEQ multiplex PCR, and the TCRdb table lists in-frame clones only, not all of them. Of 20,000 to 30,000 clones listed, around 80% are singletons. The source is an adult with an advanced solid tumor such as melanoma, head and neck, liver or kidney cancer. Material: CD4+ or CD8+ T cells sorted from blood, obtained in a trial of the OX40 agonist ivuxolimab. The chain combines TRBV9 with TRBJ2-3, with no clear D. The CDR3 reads CASSALSTDTQYF. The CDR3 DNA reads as TGTGCCAGCAGCGCCCTTTCCACAGATACGCAGTATTTT.